This TCR beta chain was documented in a study of preoperative IRX-2 immunotherapy in early breast cancer. Germline V gene lookup returns CDR1 LNHNV and CDR2 YYDKDF (reference sequence). V was clipped by 8 bases and J by 5 bases, with 21 bases between them. The CDR3 sequence is 15 residues long. Treatment denoted: preoperative locoregional IRX-2 cytokine immunotherapy. Patients received preoperative, locoregional IRX-2 cytokine immunotherapy in a phase Ib study. Only in-frame clones appear in the TCRdb table, and some are missing; sequencing was by immunoSEQ multiplex PCR. The sample records roughly 24,000 clones, approximately 96% being singletons.

V usage is TRBV15 and J usage is TRBJ2-5; tentative D call: TRBD2 (5 bases). Material: tumor tissue, obtained after IRX-2 immunotherapy. This TCR derives from a human donor with breast cancer. This CDR3 reads CATSTNRGSRETQYF. DNA for the CDR3: TGTGCCACCTCTACCAACCGGGGAAGCCGGGAGACCCAGTACTTC.